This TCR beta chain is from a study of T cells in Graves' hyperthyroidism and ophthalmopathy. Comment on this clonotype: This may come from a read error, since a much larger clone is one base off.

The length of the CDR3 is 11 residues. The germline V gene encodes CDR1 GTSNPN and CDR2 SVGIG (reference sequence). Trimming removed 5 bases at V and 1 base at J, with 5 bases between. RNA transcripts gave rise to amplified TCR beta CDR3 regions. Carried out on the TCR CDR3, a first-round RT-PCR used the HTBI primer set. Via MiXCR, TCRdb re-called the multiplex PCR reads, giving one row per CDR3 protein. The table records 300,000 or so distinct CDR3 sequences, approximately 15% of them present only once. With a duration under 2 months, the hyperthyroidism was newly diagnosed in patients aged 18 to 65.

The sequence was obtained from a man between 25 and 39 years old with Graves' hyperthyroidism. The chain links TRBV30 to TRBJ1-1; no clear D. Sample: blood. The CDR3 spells CAWLRNTEAFF. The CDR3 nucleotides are TGTGCCTGGTTGCGGAACACTGAAGCTTTCTTT.